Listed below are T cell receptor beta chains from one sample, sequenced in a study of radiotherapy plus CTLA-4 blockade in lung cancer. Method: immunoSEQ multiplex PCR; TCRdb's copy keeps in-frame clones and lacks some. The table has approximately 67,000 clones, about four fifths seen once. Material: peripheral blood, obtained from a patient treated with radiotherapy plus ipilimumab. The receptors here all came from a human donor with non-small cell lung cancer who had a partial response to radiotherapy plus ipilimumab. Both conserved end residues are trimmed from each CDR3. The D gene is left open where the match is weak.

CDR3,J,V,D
SSRTGGDEQY,TRBJ2-7,TRBV29-1,TRBD1
AISASGGTTEAF,TRBJ1-1,TRBV10-3,-
ASRAAGGLSTDTQY,TRBJ2-3,TRBV7-2,TRBD2
ASSLRQTNTEAF,TRBJ1-1,TRBV5-1,-
ASRATGTSGNNEQF,TRBJ2-1,TRBV7-3,TRBD2
ASSGQGTGELF,TRBJ2-2,TRBV2,-
ASSLGQGERRNTIY,TRBJ1-3,TRBV7-2,TRBD1
ASSPEGGRVYEQY,TRBJ2-7,TRBV5-4,TRBD2
ASSRTATYEQY,TRBJ2-7,TRBV7-8,-
ASSLSKGVTEAF,TRBJ1-1,TRBV28,-
ASSLGKGDRAYEQY,TRBJ2-7,TRBV7-2,TRBD1
ASSPSYNEQF,TRBJ2-1,TRBV6-5,-
ASSETGRSYEQY,TRBJ2-7,TRBV25-1,TRBD1
ASSLGTGGNQPQH,TRBJ1-5,TRBV7-2,TRBD1
ASSLGTENIQY,TRBJ2-4,TRBV7-3,TRBD1
ASTLSPGQVYEQY,TRBJ2-7,TRBV6-1,TRBD1
ASSAPQGTTGELF,TRBJ2-2,TRBV5-1,-
ASSERGSSYNEQF,TRBJ2-1,TRBV7-9,-
ASSVSGSGNNEQF,TRBJ2-1,TRBV11-3,-
ASIFGTGAGGELF,TRBJ2-2,TRBV28,TRBD1
ATSRGGDLNTEAF,TRBJ1-1,TRBV15,-
AWSPGTVAPTDTQY,TRBJ2-3,TRBV30,TRBD1
AWNPDSRDTQY,TRBJ2-3,TRBV30,-
ASRSRSPETQY,TRBJ2-5,TRBV6-1,-
ASSYSGTSGELF,TRBJ2-2,TRBV5-1,-
ASSQAGIYSGNTIY,TRBJ1-3,TRBV4-2,-
SVGSASGVSYEQY,TRBJ2-7,TRBV29-1,TRBD2
ASSAPQTQGAHGYT,TRBJ1-2,TRBV6-6,TRBD1
ASRGTGYFLGANVLT,TRBJ2-6,TRBV28,TRBD1
ASSEIGARGEKLF,TRBJ1-4,TRBV25-1,-
ASSLSGCSYNEQF,TRBJ2-1,TRBV23-1,-